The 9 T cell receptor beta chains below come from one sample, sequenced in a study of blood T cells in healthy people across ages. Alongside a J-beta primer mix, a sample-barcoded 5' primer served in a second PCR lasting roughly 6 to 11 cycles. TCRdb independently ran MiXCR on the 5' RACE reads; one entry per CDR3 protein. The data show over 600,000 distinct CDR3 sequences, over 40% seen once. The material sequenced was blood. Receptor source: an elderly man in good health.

CDR3 sequence reads: CASAPRWNSYEQYF. Here the CDR3 DNA reads TGTGCCAGCGCGCCAAGATGGAACTCCTACGAGCAGTACTTC. V is TRBV7-2 and J is TRBJ2-7; D unclear. Germline V gives CDR1 SGHTA, CDR2 FQGNSA. V dropped 8 bases and J dropped 0 bases, with 14 bases sitting between them. CDR3 length equals 14 residues.

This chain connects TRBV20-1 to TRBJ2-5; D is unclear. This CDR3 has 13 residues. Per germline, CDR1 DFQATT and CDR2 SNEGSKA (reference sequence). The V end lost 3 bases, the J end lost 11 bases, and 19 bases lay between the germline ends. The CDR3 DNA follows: TGCAGTGCTAGGCGACTGGGTTACAATGAGCAGTACTTC. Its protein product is CSARRLGYNEQYF.

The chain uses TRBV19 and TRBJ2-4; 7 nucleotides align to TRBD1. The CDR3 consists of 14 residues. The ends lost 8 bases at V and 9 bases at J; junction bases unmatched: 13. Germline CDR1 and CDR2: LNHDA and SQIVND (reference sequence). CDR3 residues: CASPLGQRSGIQYF. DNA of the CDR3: TGTGCCAGTCCCCTGGGACAGCGTTCGGGCATTCAGTACTTC.

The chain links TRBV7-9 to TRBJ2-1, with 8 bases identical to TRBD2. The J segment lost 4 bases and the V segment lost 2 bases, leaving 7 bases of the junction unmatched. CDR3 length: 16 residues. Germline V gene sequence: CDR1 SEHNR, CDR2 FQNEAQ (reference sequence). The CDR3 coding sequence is TGTGCCAGCAGCTTAAGGTCGGGAGGGGGTTACAATGAGCAGTTCTTC. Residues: CASSLRSGGGYNEQFF.

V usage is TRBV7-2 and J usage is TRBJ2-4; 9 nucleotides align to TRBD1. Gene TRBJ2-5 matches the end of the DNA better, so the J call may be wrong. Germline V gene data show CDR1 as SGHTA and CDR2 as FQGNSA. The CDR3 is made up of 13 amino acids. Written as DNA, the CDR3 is TGTGCCAGCTTCGGGACAGGGAAAGAGACCCAGTACTTC. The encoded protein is CASFGTGKETQYF.

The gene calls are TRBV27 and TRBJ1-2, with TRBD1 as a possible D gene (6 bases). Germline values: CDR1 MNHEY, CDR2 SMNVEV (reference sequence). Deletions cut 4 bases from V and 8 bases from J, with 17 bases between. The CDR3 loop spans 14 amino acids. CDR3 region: CASSSADRTEGYTF. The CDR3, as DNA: TGTGCCAGCAGTTCGGCCGACAGGACTGAAGGCTACACCTTC.

This chain's CDR3 is CSAGTGYTYNEQFF. As DNA, the CDR3 is TGCAGCGCCGGGACAGGGTATACCTACAATGAGCAGTTCTTC. The chain couples TRBV29-1 to TRBJ2-1, with 9 bases lining up with TRBD1. V lost 7 bases and J lost 2; bases outside the gene matches: 6. The CDR3 spans 14 residues. From germline, CDR1 is SQVTM and CDR2 ANQGSEA.

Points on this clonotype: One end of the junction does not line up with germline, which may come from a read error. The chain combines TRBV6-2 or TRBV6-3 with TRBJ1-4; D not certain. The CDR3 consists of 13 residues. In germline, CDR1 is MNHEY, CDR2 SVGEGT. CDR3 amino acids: CASTYRMGEKLFF. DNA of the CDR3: TGTGCCAGCACTTACCGGATGGGTGAAAAACTGTTTTTT.

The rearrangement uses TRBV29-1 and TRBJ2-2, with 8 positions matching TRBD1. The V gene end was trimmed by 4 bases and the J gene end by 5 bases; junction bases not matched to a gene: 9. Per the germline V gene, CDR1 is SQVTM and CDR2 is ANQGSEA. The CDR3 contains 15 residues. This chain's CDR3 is CSVGGQGQGTGELFF. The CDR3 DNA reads TGCAGCGTTGGCGGACAGGGACAAGGGACCGGGGAGCTGTTTTTT.